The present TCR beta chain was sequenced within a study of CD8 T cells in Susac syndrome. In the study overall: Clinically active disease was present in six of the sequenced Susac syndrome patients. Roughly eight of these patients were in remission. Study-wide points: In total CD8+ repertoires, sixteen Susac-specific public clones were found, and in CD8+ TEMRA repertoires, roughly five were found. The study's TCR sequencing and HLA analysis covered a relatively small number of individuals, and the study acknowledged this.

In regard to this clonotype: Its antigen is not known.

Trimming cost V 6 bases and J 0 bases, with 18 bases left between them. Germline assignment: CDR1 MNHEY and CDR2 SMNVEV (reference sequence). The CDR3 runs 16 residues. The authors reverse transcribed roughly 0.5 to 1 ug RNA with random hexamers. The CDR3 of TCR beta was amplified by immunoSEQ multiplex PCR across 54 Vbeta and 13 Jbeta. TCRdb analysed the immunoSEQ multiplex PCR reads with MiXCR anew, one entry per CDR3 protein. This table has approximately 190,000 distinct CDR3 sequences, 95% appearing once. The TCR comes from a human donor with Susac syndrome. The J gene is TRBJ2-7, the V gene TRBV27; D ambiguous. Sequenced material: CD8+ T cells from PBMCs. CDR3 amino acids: CASSSSPLPSSYEQYF. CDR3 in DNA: TGTGCCAGCAGCTCAAGCCCGCTACCCAGCTCCTACGAGCAGTACTTC.